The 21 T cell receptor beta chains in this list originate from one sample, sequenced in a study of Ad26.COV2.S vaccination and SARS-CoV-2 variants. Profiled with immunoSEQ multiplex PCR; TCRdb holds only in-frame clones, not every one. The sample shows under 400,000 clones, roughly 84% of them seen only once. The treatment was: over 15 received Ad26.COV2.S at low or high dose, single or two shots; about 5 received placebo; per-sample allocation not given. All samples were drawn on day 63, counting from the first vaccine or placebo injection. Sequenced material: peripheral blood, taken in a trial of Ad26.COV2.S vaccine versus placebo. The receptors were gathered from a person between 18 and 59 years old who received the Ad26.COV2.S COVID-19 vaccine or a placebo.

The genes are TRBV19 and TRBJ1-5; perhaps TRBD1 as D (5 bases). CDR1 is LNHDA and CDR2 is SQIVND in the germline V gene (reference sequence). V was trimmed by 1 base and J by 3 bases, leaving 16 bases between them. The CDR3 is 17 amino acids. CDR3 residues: CASSIGVTERDNQPQHF. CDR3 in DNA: TGTGCCAGTAGTATAGGGGTGACAGAGAGAGACAATCAGCCCCAGCATTTT.

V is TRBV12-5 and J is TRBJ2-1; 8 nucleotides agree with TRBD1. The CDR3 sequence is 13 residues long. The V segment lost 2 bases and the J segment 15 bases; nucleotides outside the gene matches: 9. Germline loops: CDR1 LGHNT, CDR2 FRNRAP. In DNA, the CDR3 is TGTGCTAGTGGTTTGACGAACAGGGGGATAACGTTCTTC. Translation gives CASGLTNRGITFF.

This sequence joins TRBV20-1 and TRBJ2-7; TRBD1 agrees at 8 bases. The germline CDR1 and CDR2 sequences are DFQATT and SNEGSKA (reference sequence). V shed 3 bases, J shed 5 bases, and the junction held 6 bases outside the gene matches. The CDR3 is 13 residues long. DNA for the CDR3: TGCAGTGCTAGTCACAGGGGGTTCGACGAGCAGTACTTC. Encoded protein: CSASHRGFDEQYF.

DNA of the CDR3: TGTGCCTGGAGTGTGTCTGGGGATGGCTACACCTTC. Its translation: CAWSVSGDGYTF. The gene calls are TRBV30 and TRBJ1-2; D gene unclear. The germline V gene encodes CDR1 GTSNPN and CDR2 SVGIG (reference sequence). CDR3 length equals 12 residues. Trimming removed 0 bases from V and 6 bases from J, with 8 bases in between.

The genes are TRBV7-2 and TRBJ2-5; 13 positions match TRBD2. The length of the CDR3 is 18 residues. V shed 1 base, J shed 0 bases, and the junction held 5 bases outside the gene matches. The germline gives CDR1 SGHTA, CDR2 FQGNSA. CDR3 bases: TGTGCCAGCAGCTTAGGGACTAGCGGGGGTTCGTACCAAGAGACCCAGTACTTC. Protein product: CASSLGTSGGSYQETQYF.

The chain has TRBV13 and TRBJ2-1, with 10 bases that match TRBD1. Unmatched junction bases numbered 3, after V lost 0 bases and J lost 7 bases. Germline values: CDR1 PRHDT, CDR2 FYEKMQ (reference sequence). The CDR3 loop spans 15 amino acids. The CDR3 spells CASSLGGQGRNEQFF. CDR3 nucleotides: TGTGCCAGCAGCTTAGGGGGACAGGGGAGGAATGAGCAGTTCTTC.

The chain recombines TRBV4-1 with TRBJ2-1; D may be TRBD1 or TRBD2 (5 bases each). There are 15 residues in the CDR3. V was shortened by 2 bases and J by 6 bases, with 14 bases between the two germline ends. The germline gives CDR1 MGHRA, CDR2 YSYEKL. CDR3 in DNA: TGCGCCAGCAGCCAACAGGGACGGAAAGTCAATGAGCAGTTCTTC. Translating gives CASSQQGRKVNEQFF.

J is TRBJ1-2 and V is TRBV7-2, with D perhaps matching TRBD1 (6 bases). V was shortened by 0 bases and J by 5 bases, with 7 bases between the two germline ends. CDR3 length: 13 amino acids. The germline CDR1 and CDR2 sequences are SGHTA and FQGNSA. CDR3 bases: TGTGCCAGCAGCTTAGCCCAGGGGTATGGCTACACCTTC. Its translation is CASSLAQGYGYTF.

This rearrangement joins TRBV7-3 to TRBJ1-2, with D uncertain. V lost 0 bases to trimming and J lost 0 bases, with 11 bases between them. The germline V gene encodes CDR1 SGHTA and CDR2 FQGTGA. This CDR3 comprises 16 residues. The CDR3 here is CASSLTGRTSNYGYTF. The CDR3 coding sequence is TGTGCCAGCAGCTTAACTGGCAGGACTTCTAACTATGGCTACACCTTC.

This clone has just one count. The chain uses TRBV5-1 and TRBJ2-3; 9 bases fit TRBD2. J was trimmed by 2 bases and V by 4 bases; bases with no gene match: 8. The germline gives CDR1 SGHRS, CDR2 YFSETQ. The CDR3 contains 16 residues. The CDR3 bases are TGCGCCAGCAGCCCAGAAGCGGGGGGCCCCACAGATACGCAGTATTTT. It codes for CASSPEAGGPTDTQYF.

The CDR3 nucleotides are TGTGCCTGGGGGCCAAACCAGGGGCTAGCGGGGGGCTACGAGCAGTACTTC. This sequence encodes CAWGPNQGLAGGYEQYF. The chain has TRBV30 and TRBJ2-7; TRBD2 matches 11 bases. Germline V lookup: CDR1 GTSNPN, CDR2 SVGIG (reference sequence). The CDR3 has 17 residues. Trimming removed 5 bases from V and 3 bases from J; junction bases left unmatched: 15.

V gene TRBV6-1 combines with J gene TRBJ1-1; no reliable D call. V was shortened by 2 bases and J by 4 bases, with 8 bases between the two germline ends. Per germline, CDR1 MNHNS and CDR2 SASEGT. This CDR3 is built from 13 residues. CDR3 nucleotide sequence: TGTGCCAGCAGTGAATCGACGGCCACTGAAGCTTTCTTT. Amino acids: CASSESTATEAFF.

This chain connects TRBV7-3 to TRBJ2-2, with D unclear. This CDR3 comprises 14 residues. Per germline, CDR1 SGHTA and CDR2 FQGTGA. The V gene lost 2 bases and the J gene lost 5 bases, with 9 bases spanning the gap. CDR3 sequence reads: CASSLGQATGELFF. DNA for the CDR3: TGTGCCAGCAGCTTAGGGCAGGCTACCGGGGAGCTGTTTTTT.

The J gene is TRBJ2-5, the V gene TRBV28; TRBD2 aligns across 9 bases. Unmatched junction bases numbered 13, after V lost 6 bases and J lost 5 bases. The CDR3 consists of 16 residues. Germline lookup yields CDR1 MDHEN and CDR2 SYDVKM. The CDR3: CASSSRVAGGPETQYF. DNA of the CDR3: TGTGCCAGCAGCTCCCGGGTTGCGGGGGGGCCGGAGACCCAGTACTTC.

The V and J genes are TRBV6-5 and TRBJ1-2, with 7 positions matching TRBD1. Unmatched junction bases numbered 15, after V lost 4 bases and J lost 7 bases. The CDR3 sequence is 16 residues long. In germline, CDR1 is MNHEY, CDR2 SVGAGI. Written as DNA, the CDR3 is TGTGCCAGCAGTTCCAGTTTGACAGGGAATAGATCTGGCTACACCTTC. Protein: CASSSSLTGNRSGYTF.

In DNA, the CDR3 is TGTGCCAGCAGCCTATCCCGGGGGCACTACTATGGCTACACCTTC. It translates to CASSLSRGHYYGYTF. The chain combines TRBV9 with TRBJ1-2; a possible D gene is TRBD1 (6 bases). Germline CDR1 reads SGDLS; CDR2 reads YYNGEE. This CDR3 comprises 15 residues. Deletions cut 4 bases from V and 3 bases from J, with 16 bases between.

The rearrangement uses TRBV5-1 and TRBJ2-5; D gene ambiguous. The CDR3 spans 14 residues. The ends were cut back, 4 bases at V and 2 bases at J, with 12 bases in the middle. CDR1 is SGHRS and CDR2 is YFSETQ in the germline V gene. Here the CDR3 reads CASSPTLPQETQYF. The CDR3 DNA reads TGCGCCAGCAGCCCAACCCTCCCACAAGAGACCCAGTACTTC.

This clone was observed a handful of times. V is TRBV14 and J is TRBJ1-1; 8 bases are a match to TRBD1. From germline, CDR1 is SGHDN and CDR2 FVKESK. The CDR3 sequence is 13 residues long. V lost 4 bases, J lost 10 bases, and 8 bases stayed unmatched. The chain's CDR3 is CASSPGTGRPAFF. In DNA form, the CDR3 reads TGTGCCAGCAGCCCCGGGACAGGCAGGCCAGCTTTCTTT.

Here the CDR3 DNA reads TGCAGCGTTGAAACTGGAGAGGAGGAGACCCAGTACTTC. The encoded protein is CSVETGEEETQYF. The J gene is TRBJ2-5, the V gene TRBV29-1; D gene uncertain. V was clipped by 2 bases and J by 5 bases, with 12 bases between them. Germline CDR1 SQVTM, CDR2 ANQGSEA. There are 13 residues in the CDR3.

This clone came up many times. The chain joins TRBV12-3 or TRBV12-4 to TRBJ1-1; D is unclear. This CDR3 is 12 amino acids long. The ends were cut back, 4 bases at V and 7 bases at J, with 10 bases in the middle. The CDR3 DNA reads TGTGCCAGCAGTTCAAGGTTTGGTGAAGCTTTCTTT. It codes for CASSSRFGEAFF.

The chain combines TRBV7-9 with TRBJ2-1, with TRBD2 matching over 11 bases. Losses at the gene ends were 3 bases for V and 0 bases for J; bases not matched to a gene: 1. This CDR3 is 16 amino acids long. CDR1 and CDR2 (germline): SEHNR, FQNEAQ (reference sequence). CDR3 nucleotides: TGTGCCAGCAGCTTTAGCGGGGGGGCCTCCTACAATGAGCAGTTCTTC. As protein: CASSFSGGASYNEQFF.